The next 29 T cell receptor beta chains were all read from a single sample in a study of regulatory T cells in long-lasting Graves disease. Arm-PCR of CDR3 regions and iRepertoire HTBI primers were the basis on which TCR beta libraries were built. TCRdb re-called the multiplex PCR reads with MiXCR, one entry per CDR3 protein. The profile shows about 310,000 distinct CDR3 sequences, approximately 20% of them singletons. Time point in this sample: persistent/refractory GD, antithyroid drugs over 5 years with positive TRAb. PBMC RNA was the source of the TCR library. The material sequenced was peripheral blood mononuclear cells (PBMCs), taken when the disease was refractory, from a patient treated with antithyroid drugs. The receptor source for this set is a female donor with Graves disease.

The rearrangement uses TRBV11-2 and TRBJ1-5; D may be TRBD1 (6 bases). The germline V gene has CDR1 SGHAT and CDR2 FQNNGV. The CDR3 is made up of 14 amino acids. The germline V and J ends were trimmed by 4 bases and 7 bases, with 14 bases remaining between them. CDR3 in DNA: TGTGCCAGCAGCTGGGGGGGGCCCCAACAGCCCCAGCATTTT. Its protein is CASSWGGPQQPQHF.

J is TRBJ2-5 and V is TRBV24-1; 7 nucleotides line up with TRBD1. Losses at the gene ends were 5 bases for V and 1 base for J; bases not matched to a gene: 9. The CDR3 is 16 amino acids. Germline CDR1 is KGHDR and CDR2 is SFDVKD. The CDR3 spells CATSAPRQGGQETQYF. DNA for the CDR3: TGTGCCACCAGTGCTCCCCGACAGGGTGGCCAAGAGACCCAGTACTTC.

This clonotype has a handful of counts. The chain joins TRBV6-2 or TRBV6-3 to TRBJ1-2, with D unresolved. With 0 bases removed from V and 5 bases from J, the gap between germline ends came to 16 bases. In germline, CDR1 is MNHEY, CDR2 SVGEGT. This CDR3 contains 16 residues. DNA for the CDR3: TGTGCCAGCAGTTACTCGGCGCTCTCCGCGGGGTATGGCTACACCTTC. This sequence encodes CASSYSALSAGYGYTF.

The chain couples TRBV12-3 or TRBV12-4 to TRBJ2-5; 7 bases line up with TRBD2. Unmatched junction bases numbered 17, after V lost 3 bases and J lost 7 bases. CDR3 size: 17 residues. The CDR3 protein is CASSLRASGTAGGTQYF. The CDR3 DNA reads as TGTGCCAGCAGTTTGAGGGCGAGCGGGACGGCCGGGGGGACCCAGTACTTC.

The V and J genes are TRBV5-1 and TRBJ2-4, with D maybe TRBD2 (5 bases). With 2 bases removed from V and 3 bases from J, the gap between germline ends came to 12 bases. The V gene's germline CDR1 is SGHRS and CDR2 YFSETQ. This CDR3 has 15 amino acids. The CDR3, as DNA: TGCGCCAGCAGCTTCACGGGATCTGACAAAAACATTCAGTACTTC. Residues: CASSFTGSDKNIQYF.

This rearrangement joins TRBV19 to TRBJ2-7; TRBD2 is a possible D gene (6 bases). V lost 3 bases and J lost 6, with 12 bases in between. The CDR3 covers 13 residues. Germline V gene sequence: CDR1 LNHDA, CDR2 SQIVND (reference sequence). CDR3 loop: CASSIIGEAEQYF. The CDR3 coding sequence is TGTGCCAGTAGTATCATAGGGGAGGCCGAGCAGTACTTC.

This clonotype was seen ten or more times. V and J are TRBV2 and TRBJ1-5; tentative D call: TRBD1 (5 bases). V was trimmed by 4 bases and J by 6 bases, leaving 13 bases between them. This CDR3 comprises 14 residues. The germline CDR1 and CDR2 sequences are SNHLY and FYNNEI. In DNA, the CDR3 is TGTGCCAGCAGTGCCCAAAGGGGCGGTCAGCCCCAGCATTTT. The encoded protein is CASSAQRGGQPQHF.

This clonotype was detected ten times or more. The V call is TRBV7-8, the J call TRBJ2-5; tentative D call: TRBD2 (6 bases). The germline V and J ends were trimmed by 5 bases and 5 bases, with 15 bases remaining between them. CDR3 length: 14 amino acids. Per the germline V gene, CDR1 is SGHVS and CDR2 is FQNEAQ. This CDR3 reads CASSIVPRGETQYF. For the CDR3, the DNA is TGTGCCAGCAGCATCGTTCCTCGGGGGGAGACCCAGTACTTC.

In its sample, this clonotype was seen many times. The genes are TRBV27 and TRBJ1-1, with 8 positions matching TRBD1. Germline V lookup: CDR1 MNHEY, CDR2 SMNVEV (reference sequence). This CDR3 region has 15 residues. Trimming took 6 bases from V and 3 from J; bases not matched to a gene: 9. The CDR3 reads CASRYDRGGYTEAFF. CDR3 nucleotides: TGTGCCAGCAGATATGACAGGGGCGGATACACTGAAGCTTTCTTT.

This clonotype was observed at least ten times. The gene calls are TRBV3-1 and TRBJ1-4, with D possibly TRBD1 on 6 matching bases. This CDR3 contains 14 residues. The V end was cut by 4 bases, the J end by 8 bases, with 14 bases between. The germline V gene encodes CDR1 LGHDT and CDR2 YNNKEL (reference sequence). The DNA of the CDR3 is TGTGCCAGCAGCCCCCGACAGGATTACGAAAAACTGTTTTTT. This codes for CASSPRQDYEKLFF.

In the case of this clonotype: This may be a read error: a much more frequent sequence differs by one nucleotide. It is likely a read error, because the conserved phenylalanine at the end of the CDR3 is missing. The chain joins TRBV28 to TRBJ1-1; TRBD1 matches 7 bases. Germline V lookup: CDR1 MDHEN, CDR2 SYDVKM. This CDR3 spans 15 amino acids. V shed 5 bases, J shed 6 bases, and the junction held 12 bases outside the gene matches. The CDR3, as DNA: TGTGCCAGCAGTGCCCCGCCTGATCAGGGGGCTGAAGCTTTCTCT. Its protein is CASSAPPDQGAEAFS.

The sample holds many counts of this clonotype. The chain links TRBV12-3 or TRBV12-4 to TRBJ2-2; no definite D call. The V gene lost 3 bases and the J gene lost 0 bases, with 2 bases spanning the gap. The CDR3 has 13 amino acids. CDR3 loop: CASSLANTGELFF. CDR3 bases: TGTGCCAGCAGTTTGGCGAACACCGGGGAGCTGTTTTTT.

In its sample, this clonotype was seen many times. V and J are TRBV2 and TRBJ2-5, with 9 bases identical to TRBD1. Germline-derived CDR1 and CDR2 are SNHLY and FYNNEI. The CDR3 sequence is 15 residues long. J lost 2 bases, V lost 7 bases, and 8 bases had no gene match. This CDR3 reads CASKWDRAAQETQYF. The CDR3 region has the DNA TGTGCCAGCAAGTGGGACAGGGCGGCGCAAGAGACCCAGTACTTC.

The CDR3 DNA sequence: TGTGCCTGGAGCCCACATTGGGGCGGTAACACCGGGGAGCTGTTTTTT. Translating gives CAWSPHWGGNTGELFF. The rearrangement links TRBV30 to TRBJ2-2, with D possibly matching TRBD1 (5 bases). CDR3 size: 16 residues. V was trimmed by 3 bases and J by 2 bases, leaving 16 bases between them. Germline values: CDR1 GTSNPN, CDR2 SVGIG (reference sequence).

The table lists this clonotype with a few counts. A much larger clone differs from this one at a single base, so this may be a read error. The conserved final phenylalanine or tryptophan is absent from the CDR3, which likely points to a read error. This chain uses TRBV27 with TRBJ1-2, with D tentatively TRBD1 (5 bases). This CDR3 is built from 15 residues. CDR1 MNHEY and CDR2 SMNVEV come from the germline V gene (reference sequence). The V end was cut by 5 bases, the J end by 4 bases, with 17 bases between. DNA for the CDR3: TGTGCCAGCAGTCTCCGGGCGGCCGGGGCCTATGGCTACACCTCC. Translating gives CASSLRAAGAYGYTS.

This clonotype was seen at least ten times. The chain couples TRBV10-3 to TRBJ2-5; 11 positions agree with TRBD2. After removal of 3 bases from V and 5 bases from J, the junction contained 5 bases not matched to a gene. The CDR3 is made up of 15 amino acids. Germline V lookup: CDR1 ENHRY, CDR2 SYGVKD. The CDR3 DNA sequence: TGTGCCATCAGTGATGCACTAGCGGGAGTTGAGACCCAGTACTTC. It encodes CAISDALAGVETQYF.

A few counts support this clonotype. V usage is TRBV29-1 and J usage is TRBJ2-4; 10 bases are shared with TRBD2. The V gene end was trimmed by 7 bases and the J gene end by 8 bases; junction bases not matched to a gene: 8. Germline V gene data show CDR1 as SQVTM and CDR2 as ANQGSEA. The CDR3 length is 13 residues. DNA for the CDR3: TGCAGCGCAGACGGGACTAGCGATGACATTCAGTACTTC. Its translation is CSADGTSDDIQYF. Using reference TRBV29-1 and TRBJ2-4 for the parts outside the CDR3, the full variable domain is SAVISQKPSRDICQRGTSLTIQCQVDSQVTMMFWYRQQPGQSLTLIATANQGSEATYESGFVIDKFPISRPNLTFSTLTVSNMSPEDSSIYLCSADGTSDDIQYFGAGTRLSVL.

This clonotype was detected ten times or more. The gene calls are TRBV6-1 and TRBJ2-7; 7 nucleotides match TRBD2. The CDR3 length is 17 residues. Germline CDR1 reads MNHNS; CDR2 reads SASEGT. Unmatched junction bases numbered 16, after V lost 6 bases and J lost 2 bases. The CDR3 DNA is TGTGCCAGCAGACCAGGCTTAGCCCGAGCGGGGCCCTACGAGCAGTACTTC. It translates to CASRPGLARAGPYEQYF.

The table lists this clonotype with many counts. This chain connects TRBV15 to TRBJ2-5, with TRBD1 as a possible D gene (6 bases). The CDR3 covers 15 residues. Trimming cost V 6 bases and J 4 bases, with 18 bases left between them. Germline lookup yields CDR1 LNHNV and CDR2 YYDKDF (reference sequence). The DNA of the CDR3 is TGTGCCACCAGGAACGTGCAGGGGTTCGGAGAGACCCAGTACTTC. Translated, it gives CATRNVQGFGETQYF.

This clonotype showed up many times. The J gene is TRBJ2-7, the V gene TRBV11-2, with D perhaps matching TRBD2 (6 bases). V lost 6 bases and J lost 1, with 10 bases in between. Germline values: CDR1 SGHAT, CDR2 FQNNGV. CDR3 length: 13 residues. The CDR3 is CASRYGGSYEQYF. CDR3 bases: TGTGCCAGCAGATACGGGGGATCCTACGAGCAGTACTTC.

This clonotype was counted many times. The V gene is TRBV27, the J gene TRBJ1-5; D not resolved. Germline-derived CDR1 and CDR2 are MNHEY and SMNVEV (reference sequence). There are 15 residues in the CDR3. V lost 0 bases and J 4 bases, leaving 10 bases between the germline ends. CDR3 amino acids: CASSLSWQENQPQHF. The CDR3 region has the DNA TGTGCCAGCAGTTTATCGTGGCAGGAAAATCAGCCCCAGCATTTT.

The table lists this clonotype with many counts. The chain combines TRBV3-1 with TRBJ2-7; TRBD1 agrees at 9 bases. Germline V CDR1 and CDR2: LGHDT, YNNKEL (reference sequence). J lost 4 bases, V lost 0 bases, and 7 bases had no gene match. CDR3 length: 16 amino acids. In DNA, the CDR3 is TGTGCCAGCAGCCAAGAAGCGGAGACAGGGGGGTACGAGCAGTACTTC. Encoded protein: CASSQEAETGGYEQYF.

The chain uses TRBV4-1 and TRBJ2-5; TRBD2 aligns across 7 bases. The length of the CDR3 is 17 residues. J was trimmed by 6 bases and V by 1 base; bases with no gene match: 14. Germline values: CDR1 MGHRA, CDR2 YSYEKL. The CDR3 DNA sequence: TGCGCCAGCAGCCAAGGGGCCCCAACTAGCGTTTTGAAGACCCAGTACTTC. This sequence encodes CASSQGAPTSVLKTQYF.

At least ten counts were recorded for this clonotype. The chain couples TRBV20-1 to TRBJ1-2; D may be TRBD1 (6 bases). CDR1 and CDR2 (germline): DFQATT, SNEGSKA (reference sequence). CDR3 length: 13 residues. The ends were cut back, 5 bases at V and 6 bases at J, with 16 bases in the middle. CDR3 coding DNA: TGCAGTGCTTACCCGGGGGGCTCAGATGGCTACACCTTC. Amino acid sequence: CSAYPGGSDGYTF.

About this clonotype itself: A read error is possible here, since a much larger clone lies one base away. This is likely a read error, given that the CDR3 carries no conserved phenylalanine or tryptophan at its end. The chain is built from TRBV28 and TRBJ2-5, with TRBD1 matching over 10 bases. The CDR3 consists of 16 residues. Germline V gene data show CDR1 as MDHEN and CDR2 as SYDVKM. J lost 2 bases, V lost 3 bases, and 6 bases had no gene match. In nucleotides, the CDR3 is TGTGCCAGCAGTTTTCCAGGGACAGGGGAACAAGAGACCCAGTACTCC. Translation gives CASSFPGTGEQETQYS.

The rearrangement uses TRBV25-1 and TRBJ1-6; weak D call: TRBD1 (5 bases). V lost 6 bases to trimming and J lost 8 bases, with 20 bases between them. Germline values: CDR1 MGHDK, CDR2 SYGVNS. CDR3 length: 16 residues. CDR3: CASSQVGAWEDSPLHF. The CDR3 coding sequence is TGTGCCAGCAGCCAGGTTGGGGCCTGGGAGGATTCACCCCTCCACTTT. Looking up the rest from reference TRBV25-1 and TRBJ1-6 gives the full variable domain: EADIYQTPRYLVIGTGKKITLECSQTMGHDKMYWYQQDPGMELHLIHYSYGVNSTEKGDLSSESTVSRIRTEHFPLTLESARPSHTSQYLCASSQVGAWEDSPLHFGNGTRLTVT.

Notes on this clonotype: This clone may be a read error of a much larger clone one base away. This chain connects TRBV14 to TRBJ1-1; D is undetermined. The V gene's germline CDR1 is SGHDN and CDR2 FVKESK. Trimming took off 0 bases at V and 1 base at J, with 6 bases between the two ends. The CDR3 is made up of 14 amino acids. DNA of the CDR3: TGTGCCAGCAGCCAAGATACGGGGAACACTGAAGCTTTCTTT. Amino acids: CASSQDTGNTEAFF.

At least ten counts were recorded for this clonotype. The chain recombines TRBV2 with TRBJ2-7; 9 positions agree with TRBD2. Trimming cost V 10 bases and J 0 bases; bases outside gene matches: 7. This CDR3 has 14 amino acids. Germline lookup yields CDR1 SNHLY and CDR2 FYNNEI. The CDR3: CATETSGLSYEQYF. In DNA, the CDR3 is TGTGCCACAGAGACTAGCGGCCTCTCCTACGAGCAGTACTTC.

This clonotype has ten or more counts. V and J are TRBV12-3 or TRBV12-4 and TRBJ2-7; 9 nucleotides line up with TRBD2. V lost 1 base, J lost 4 bases, and 2 bases stayed unmatched. The CDR3 is made up of 14 amino acids. The CDR3 protein is CASSLGSGSYEQYF. CDR3 DNA: TGTGCCAGCAGTTTAGGTAGCGGGAGTTACGAGCAGTACTTC.